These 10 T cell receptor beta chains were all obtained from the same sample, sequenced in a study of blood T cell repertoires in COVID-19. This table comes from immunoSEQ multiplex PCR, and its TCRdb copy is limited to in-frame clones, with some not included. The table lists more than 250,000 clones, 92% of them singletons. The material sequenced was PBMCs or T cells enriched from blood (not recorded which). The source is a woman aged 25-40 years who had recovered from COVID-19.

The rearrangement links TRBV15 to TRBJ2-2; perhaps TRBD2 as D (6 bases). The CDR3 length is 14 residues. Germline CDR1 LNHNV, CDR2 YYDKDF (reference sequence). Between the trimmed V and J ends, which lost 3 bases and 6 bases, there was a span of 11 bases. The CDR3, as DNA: TGTGCCACCAGCAGGACGGCGGGACCCGGGGAGCTGTTTTTT. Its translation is CATSRTAGPGELFF. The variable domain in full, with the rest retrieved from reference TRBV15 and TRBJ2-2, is DAMVIQNPRYQVTQFGKPVTLSCSQTLNHNVMYWYQQKSSQAPKLLFHYYDKDFNNEADTPDNFQSRRPNTSFCFLDIRSPGLGDTAMYLCATSRTAGPGELFFGEGSRLTVL.

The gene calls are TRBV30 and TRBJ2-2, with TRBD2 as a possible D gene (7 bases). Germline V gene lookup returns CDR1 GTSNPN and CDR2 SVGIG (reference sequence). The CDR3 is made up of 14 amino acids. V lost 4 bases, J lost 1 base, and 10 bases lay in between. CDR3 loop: CAWNREGNTGELFF. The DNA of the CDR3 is TGTGCCTGGAACAGGGAGGGGAACACCGGGGAGCTGTTTTTT.

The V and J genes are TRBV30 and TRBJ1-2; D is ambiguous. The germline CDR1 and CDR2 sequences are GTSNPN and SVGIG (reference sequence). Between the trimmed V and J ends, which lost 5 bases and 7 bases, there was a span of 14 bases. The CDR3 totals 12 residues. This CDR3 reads CAWAGGPVGYTF. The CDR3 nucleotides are TGTGCCTGGGCGGGAGGACCCGTTGGCTACACCTTC.

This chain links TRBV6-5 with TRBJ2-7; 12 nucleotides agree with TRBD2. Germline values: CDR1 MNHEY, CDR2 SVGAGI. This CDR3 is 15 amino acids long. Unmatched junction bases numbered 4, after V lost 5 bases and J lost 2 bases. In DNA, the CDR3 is TGTGCCAGCAGTCGGACTAGCGGGGAAGCCTACGAGCAGTACTTC. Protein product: CASSRTSGEAYEQYF.

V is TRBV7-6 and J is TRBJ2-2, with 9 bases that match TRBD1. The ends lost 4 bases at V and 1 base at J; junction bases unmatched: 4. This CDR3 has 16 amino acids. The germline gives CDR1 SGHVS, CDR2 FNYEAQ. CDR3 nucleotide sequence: TGTGCCAGCAGCTCCGGGACAGGGTTGAACACCGGGGAGCTGTTTTTT. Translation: CASSSGTGLNTGELFF.

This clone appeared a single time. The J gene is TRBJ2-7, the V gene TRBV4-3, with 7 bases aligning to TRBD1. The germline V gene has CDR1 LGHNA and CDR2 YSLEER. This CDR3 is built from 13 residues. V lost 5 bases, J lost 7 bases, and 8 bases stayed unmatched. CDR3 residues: CASSSNRGLEQYF. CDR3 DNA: TGCGCCAGCAGCTCTAACAGGGGCCTAGAGCAGTACTTC.

CDR3 loop: CASSPGLAGAEQFF. The CDR3 DNA reads TGTGCCAGCAGTCCTGGACTAGCGGGAGCTGAGCAGTTCTTC. The V gene is TRBV28, the J gene TRBJ2-1, with 13 bases fitting TRBD2. Unmatched junction bases numbered 4, after V lost 5 bases and J lost 9 bases. The germline CDR1 and CDR2 sequences are MDHEN and SYDVKM. This CDR3 has 14 residues.

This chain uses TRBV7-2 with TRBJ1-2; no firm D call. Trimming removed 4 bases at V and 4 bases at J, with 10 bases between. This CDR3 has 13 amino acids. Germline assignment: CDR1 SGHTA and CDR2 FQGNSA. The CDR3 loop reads CASSSGPLYGYTF. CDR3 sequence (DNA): TGTGCCAGCAGCTCCGGTCCCCTCTATGGCTACACCTTC.

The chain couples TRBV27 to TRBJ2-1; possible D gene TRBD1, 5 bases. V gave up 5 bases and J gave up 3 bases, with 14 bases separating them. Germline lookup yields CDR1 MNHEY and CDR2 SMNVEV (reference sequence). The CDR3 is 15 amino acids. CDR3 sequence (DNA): TGTGCCAGCAGTCCCGCGTCGGACAACTACAATGAGCAGTTCTTC. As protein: CASSPASDNYNEQFF.

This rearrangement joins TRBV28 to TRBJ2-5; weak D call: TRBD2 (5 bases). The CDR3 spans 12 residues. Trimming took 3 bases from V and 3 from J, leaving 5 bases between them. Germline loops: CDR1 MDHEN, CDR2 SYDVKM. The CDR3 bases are TGTGCCAGCAGTTTCGGGGAAGAGACCCAGTACTTC. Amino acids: CASSFGEETQYF.